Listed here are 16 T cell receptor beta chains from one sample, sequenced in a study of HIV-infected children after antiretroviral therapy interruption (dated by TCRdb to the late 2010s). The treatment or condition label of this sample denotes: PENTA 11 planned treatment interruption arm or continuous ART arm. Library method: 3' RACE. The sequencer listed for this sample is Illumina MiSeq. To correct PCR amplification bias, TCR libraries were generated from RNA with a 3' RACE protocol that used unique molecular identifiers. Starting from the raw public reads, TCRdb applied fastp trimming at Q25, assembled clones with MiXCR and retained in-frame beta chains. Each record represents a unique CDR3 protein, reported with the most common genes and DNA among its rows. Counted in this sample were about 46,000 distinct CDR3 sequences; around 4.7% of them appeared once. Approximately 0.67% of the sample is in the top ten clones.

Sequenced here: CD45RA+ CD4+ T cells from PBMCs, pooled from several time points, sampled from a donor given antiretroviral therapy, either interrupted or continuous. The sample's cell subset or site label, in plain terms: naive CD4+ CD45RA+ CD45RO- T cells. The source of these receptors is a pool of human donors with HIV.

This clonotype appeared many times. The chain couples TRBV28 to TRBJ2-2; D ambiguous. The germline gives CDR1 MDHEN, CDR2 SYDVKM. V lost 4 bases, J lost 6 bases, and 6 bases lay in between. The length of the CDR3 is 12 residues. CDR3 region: CASSSWPGELFF. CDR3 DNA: TGTGCCAGCAGTTCATGGCCCGGGGAGCTGTTTTTT.

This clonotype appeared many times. This CDR3 reads CASSLGNRGQDEQYF. CDR3 bases: TGTGCCAGCAGCCTAGGAAACAGGGGGCAAGACGAGCAGTACTTC. The rearrangement joins TRBV21-1 to TRBJ2-7; no DNA check was done on the table's D call, TRBD1. TRBV21-1 is a recognized pseudogene. This CDR3 is built from 15 residues.

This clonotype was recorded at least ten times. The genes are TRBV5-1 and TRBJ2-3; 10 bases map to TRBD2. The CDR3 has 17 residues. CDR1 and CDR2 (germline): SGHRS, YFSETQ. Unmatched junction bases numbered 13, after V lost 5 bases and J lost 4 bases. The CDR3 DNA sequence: TGCGCCAGCAGTTCGAGGGGTAGCGGGGGGTCCGCAGATACGCAGTATTTT. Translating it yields CASSSRGSGGSADTQYF.

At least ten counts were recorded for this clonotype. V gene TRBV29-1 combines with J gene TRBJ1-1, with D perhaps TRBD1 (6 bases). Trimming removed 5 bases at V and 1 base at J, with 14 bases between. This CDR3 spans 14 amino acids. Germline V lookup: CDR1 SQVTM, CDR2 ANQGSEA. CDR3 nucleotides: TGCAGCGTTATCCCCCAGGGGAAGAACACTGAAGCTTTCTTT. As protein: CSVIPQGKNTEAFF.

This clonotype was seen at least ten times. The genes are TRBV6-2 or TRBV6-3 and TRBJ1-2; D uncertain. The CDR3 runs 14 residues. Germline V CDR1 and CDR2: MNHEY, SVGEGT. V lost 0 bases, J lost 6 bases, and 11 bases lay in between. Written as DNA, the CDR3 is TGTGCCAGCAGTTACTCGATGACATTGAATGGCTACACCTTC. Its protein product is CASSYSMTLNGYTF.

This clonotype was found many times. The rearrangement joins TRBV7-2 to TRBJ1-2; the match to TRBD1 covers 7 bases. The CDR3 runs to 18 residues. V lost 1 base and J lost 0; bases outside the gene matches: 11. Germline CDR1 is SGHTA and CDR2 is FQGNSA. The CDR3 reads CASSLGQQGIESNYGYTF. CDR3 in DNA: TGTGCCAGCAGCTTAGGTCAACAGGGGATAGAATCTAACTATGGCTACACCTTC. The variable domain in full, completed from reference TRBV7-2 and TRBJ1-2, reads GAGVSQSPSNKVTEKGKDVELRCDPISGHTALYWYRQSLGQGLEFLIYFQGNSAPDKSGLPSDRFSAERTGGSVSTLTIQRTQQEDSAVYLCASSLGQQGIESNYGYTFGSGTRLTVV.

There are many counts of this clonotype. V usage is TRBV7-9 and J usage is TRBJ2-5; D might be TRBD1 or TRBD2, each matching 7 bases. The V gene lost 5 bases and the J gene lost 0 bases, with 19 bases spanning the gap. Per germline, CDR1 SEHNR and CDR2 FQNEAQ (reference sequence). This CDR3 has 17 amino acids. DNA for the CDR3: TGTGCCAGCAGCCGAGGGGGCGGGGGCCACAACCAAGAGACCCAGTACTTC. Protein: CASSRGGGGHNQETQYF.

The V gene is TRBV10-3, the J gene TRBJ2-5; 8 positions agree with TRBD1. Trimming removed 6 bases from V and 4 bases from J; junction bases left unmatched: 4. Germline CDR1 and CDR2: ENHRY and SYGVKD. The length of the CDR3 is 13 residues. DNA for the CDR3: TGTGCCATCAGAAACGGACAGGGAGAGACCCAGTACTTC. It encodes CAIRNGQGETQYF.

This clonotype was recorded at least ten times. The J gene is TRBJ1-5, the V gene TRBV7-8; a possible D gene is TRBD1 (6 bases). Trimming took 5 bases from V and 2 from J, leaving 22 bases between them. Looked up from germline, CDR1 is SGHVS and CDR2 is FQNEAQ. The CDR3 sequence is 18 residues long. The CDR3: CASSPMTAGGGRNQPQHF. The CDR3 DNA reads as TGTGCCAGCAGCCCGATGACCGCGGGAGGGGGACGCAATCAGCCCCAGCATTTT.

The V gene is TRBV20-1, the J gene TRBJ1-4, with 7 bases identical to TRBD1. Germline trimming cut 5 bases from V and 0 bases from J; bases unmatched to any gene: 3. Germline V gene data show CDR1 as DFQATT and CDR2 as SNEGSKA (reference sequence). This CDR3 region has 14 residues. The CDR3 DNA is TGCAGTGCTGGGACAGCAACAACTAATGAAAAACTGTTTTTT. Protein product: CSAGTATTNEKLFF.

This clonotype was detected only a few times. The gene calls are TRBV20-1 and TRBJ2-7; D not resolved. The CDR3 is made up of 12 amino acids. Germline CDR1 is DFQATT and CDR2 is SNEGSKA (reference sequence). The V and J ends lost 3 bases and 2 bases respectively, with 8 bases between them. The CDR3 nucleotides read TGCAGTGCTAGCCCCTCTACCTACGAGCAGTACTTC. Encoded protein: CSASPSTYEQYF.

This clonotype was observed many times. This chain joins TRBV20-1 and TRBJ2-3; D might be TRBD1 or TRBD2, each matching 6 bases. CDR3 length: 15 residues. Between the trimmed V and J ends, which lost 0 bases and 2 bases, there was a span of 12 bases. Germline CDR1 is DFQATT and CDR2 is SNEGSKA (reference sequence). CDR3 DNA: TGCAGTGCTAGAGAGATGGGGGGCCACACAGATACGCAGTATTTT. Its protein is CSAREMGGHTDTQYF.

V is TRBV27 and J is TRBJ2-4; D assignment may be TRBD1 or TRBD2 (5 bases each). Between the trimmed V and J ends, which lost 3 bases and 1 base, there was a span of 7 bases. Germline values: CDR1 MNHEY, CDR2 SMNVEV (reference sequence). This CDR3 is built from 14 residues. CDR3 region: CASSFEGAKNIQYF. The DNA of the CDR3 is TGTGCCAGCAGTTTCGAGGGGGCCAAAAACATTCAGTACTTC.

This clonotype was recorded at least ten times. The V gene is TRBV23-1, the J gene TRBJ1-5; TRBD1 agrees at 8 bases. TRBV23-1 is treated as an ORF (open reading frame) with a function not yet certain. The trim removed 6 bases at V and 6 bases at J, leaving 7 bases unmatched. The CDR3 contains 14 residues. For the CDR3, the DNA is TGCGCCAGCAGCCGACAGGGGATTCGTCAGCCCCAGCATTTT. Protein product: CASSRQGIRQPQHF.

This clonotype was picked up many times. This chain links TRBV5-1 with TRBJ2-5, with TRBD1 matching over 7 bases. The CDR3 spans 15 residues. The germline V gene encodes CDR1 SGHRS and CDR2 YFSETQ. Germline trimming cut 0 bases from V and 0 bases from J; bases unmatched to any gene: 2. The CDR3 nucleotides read TGCGCCAGCAGCTTGGCCGGGACAGACCAAGAGACCCAGTACTTC. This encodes CASSLAGTDQETQYF.

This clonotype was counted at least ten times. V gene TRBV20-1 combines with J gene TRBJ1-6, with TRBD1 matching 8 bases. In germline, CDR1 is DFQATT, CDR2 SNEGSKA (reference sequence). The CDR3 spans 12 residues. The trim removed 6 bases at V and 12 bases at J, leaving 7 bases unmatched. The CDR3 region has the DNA TGCAGTGCCCAAAGGACAGGGAGACCCCTCCACTTT. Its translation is CSAQRTGRPLHF.